This passage covers 7 T cell receptor beta chains from one sample sequenced in a study of T cells after yellow fever vaccination. MiXCR, applied by TCRdb to the 5' RACE reads, yields one record per CDR3 protein. The data contain just over 250,000 distinct CDR3 sequences, around 5.3% of them singletons. The input for sequencing was CD4+ T cells sorted from PBMCs, taken on the day of the yellow fever booster vaccination. The receptors shown here come from a man aged 18 to 35 who received the YFV17D yellow fever vaccine.

This chain uses TRBV5-5 with TRBJ2-7; the D is unclear. Trimming removed 0 bases at V and 7 bases at J, with 11 bases between. The germline gives CDR1 SGHKS, CDR2 YYEKEE (reference sequence). CDR3 size: 13 residues. This chain's CDR3 is CASSLAEDLEQYV. CDR3 DNA: TGTGCCAGCAGCTTGGCCGAGGATCTTGAGCAGTACGTC.

This clonotype was detected many times. A read error is likely, as this CDR3 ends without the conserved phenylalanine or tryptophan. No DNA is shown, since the ends of the CDR3 on it are uncertain; the CDR3 is the one TCRdb lists. The V gene is TRBV6-6, the J gene TRBJ2-4; the table's D call, TRBD1, has no DNA check behind it. CDR1 is MNHNY, CDR2 SVGAGI, per germline (reference sequence). The CDR3 sequence runs 11 residues, both termini included. CDR3 amino acids: CASSFSGTVAV.

This clonotype was seen a handful of times. The chain uses TRBV7-2 and TRBJ2-7; D perhaps matches TRBD2 (6 bases). Germline CDR1 SGHTA, CDR2 FQGNSA. This CDR3 has 16 amino acids. The germline V and J ends were trimmed by 8 bases and 3 bases, with 23 bases remaining between them. CDR3: CASPAFASGSFYEQYF. In DNA, the CDR3 is TGTGCCAGCCCCGCATTTGCGAGCGGGTCCTTCTACGAGCAGTACTTC.

This clonotype was detected only a few times. The chain employs TRBV10-3 and TRBJ1-5, with a possible D match to TRBD1 (6 bases). Germline V gene data show CDR1 as ENHRY and CDR2 as SYGVKD. V was pared by 2 bases and J by 4 bases, with 6 bases between. CDR3 size: 13 residues. The CDR3 here is CAISEGQNQPQHF. The DNA for the CDR3 is TGTGCCATCAGTGAGGGACAGAATCAGCCCCAGCATTTT.

This clonotype was seen many times. This chain uses TRBV4-2 with TRBJ2-3, with 8 bases lining up with TRBD1. CDR1 and CDR2 from the germline V gene are LGHNA and YNFKEQ. Losses at the gene ends were 2 bases for V and 2 bases for J; bases not matched to a gene: 9. The CDR3 loop spans 17 amino acids. CDR3 region: CASSQLETGDNTDTQYF. In DNA form, the CDR3 reads TGTGCCAGCAGCCAACTCGAGACAGGGGATAACACAGATACGCAGTATTTT.

The J gene is TRBJ2-5, the V gene TRBV4-2, with TRBD2 identical over 10 bases. Germline lookup yields CDR1 LGHNA and CDR2 YNFKEQ. With 2 bases clipped from V and 5 bases from J, the junction kept 8 bases outside the gene matches. This CDR3 contains 16 residues. CDR3 amino acids: CASSQRAGGPVETQYF. In DNA, the CDR3 is TGTGCCAGCAGCCAAAGAGCGGGGGGGCCCGTTGAGACCCAGTACTTC.

V gene TRBV3-1 combines with J gene TRBJ2-5, with D maybe TRBD2 (5 bases). The CDR3 has 12 residues. V was cut by 1 base and J by 9 bases, with 9 bases left in between. Germline V gene data show CDR1 as LGHDT and CDR2 as YNNKEL (reference sequence). CDR3: CASSQGWRAQYF. The CDR3 bases are TGTGCCAGCAGCCAAGGCTGGCGGGCCCAGTACTTC.